This TCR beta chain was found in a study of cytomegalovirus exposure and HLA in healthy donors. The CDR3 totals 14 residues. Per the germline V gene, CDR1 is SGHNT and CDR2 is YYREEE (reference sequence). Unmatched junction bases numbered 4, after V lost 2 bases and J lost 3 bases. This PCR relied on a set of 60 Vbeta primers and 13 Jbeta primers. The method was immunoSEQ multiplex PCR; TCRdb's version includes in-frame clones alone and lacks a portion of them. The sample lists about 140,000 clones, roughly 65% occurring once. This sequence joins TRBV5-4 and TRBJ1-1; 7 nucleotides agree with TRBD1. Material: PBMCs. The source is a man aged 60 to 69 in good health and CMV-seronegative. The CDR3 region is CASSLGQEDTEAFF. The CDR3 coding sequence is TGTGCCAGCAGCTTAGGACAGGAAGACACTGAAGCTTTCTTT. The full variable domain, completed using reference TRBV5-4 and TRBJ1-1, is ETGVTQSPTHLIKTRGQQVTLRCSSQSGHNTVSWYQQALGQGPQFIFQYYREEENGRGNFPPRFSGLQFPNYSSELNVNALELDDSALYLCASSLGQEDTEAFFGQGTRLTVV.